This T cell receptor (beta chain) came from a study of T cell repertoires in cytomegalovirus infection. Study at large: Public TCR beta signatures provided an indication of both CMV infection and a matching HLA type. Overall study findings and caveats: Pooled public TCR beta family frequency picked out CMV carriers with the relevant HLA. The study found HLA-C-restricted CMV-specific TCR beta clonotypes dominating the ex vivo response.

Trimming took 4 bases from V and 8 from J, leaving 17 bases between them. Germline V gene lookup returns CDR1 MNHNS and CDR2 SASEGT. This CDR3 region has 15 residues. In its sample, this clonotype was seen many times. The antigen is unknown. MiXCR, run by TCRdb on the reads, gives a single entry per CDR3 protein. The table records around 900,000 distinct CDR3 sequences, around 32% of them present only once. The chain joins TRBV6-1 to TRBJ1-4; D remains unclear. This clonotype originated in a human donor in good health (CMV status not recorded). Some clones in this sample may be carry-over from other donors' samples. The source material was cultured CD8+ T cells from PBMCs, sampled from culture after CMV antigen stimulation. CDR3 sequence reads: CASSAWTATGEKLFF. As DNA, the CDR3 is TGTGCCAGCAGTGCCTGGACCGCGACTGGCGAAAAACTGTTTTTT.